The rows below give T cell receptor beta chains drawn from one sample of a study of blood T cell repertoires in COVID-19. Produced via immunoSEQ multiplex PCR; TCRdb's table is partial and in-frame only. The profile shows roughly 40,000 clones, about 90% of them singletons. The sample taken for sequencing was peripheral blood. These receptors came from a middle-aged man with active COVID-19. Each CDR3 is given with its conserved first and last residue. A D gene is named only where the DNA matches it firmly. Size is omitted from some rows. Given values are once, few, many or a class for expanded clones.

j_call	v_call	d_call	clone_size	cdr3_aa	cdr3_nt
TRBJ2-1	TRBV5-6	.	.	CASSLYGRSSIYNEQFF	TGTGCCAGCAGCTTGTATGGGAGAAGCTCTATATACAATGAGCAGTTCTTC
TRBJ2-7	TRBV7-2	TRBD1	.	CASSLGTGLIYEQYF	TGTGCCAGCAGCTTAGGGACAGGGTTAATCTACGAGCAGTACTTC
TRBJ1-1	TRBV10-3	.	.	CAISTTGNTEAFF	TGTGCCATCAGCACGACAGGGAACACTGAAGCTTTCTTT
TRBJ2-5	TRBV28	.	.	CASSFGDSRETQYF	TGTGCCAGCAGTTTCGGCGACAGCCGGGAGACCCAGTACTTC
TRBJ1-5	TRBV24-1	.	.	CATSAIGGIGQPQHF	TGTGCCACCAGTGCCATAGGGGGAATTGGTCAGCCCCAGCATTTT
TRBJ1-5	TRBV19	TRBD1	.	CASSSGQGGYQPQHF	TGTGCCAGTAGTTCGGGACAGGGGGGATATCAGCCCCAGCATTTT
TRBJ2-7	TRBV4-3	TRBD1	.	CASSQTKGGQGRNEQYF	TGCGCCAGCAGCCAAACAAAAGGGGGACAGGGTCGGAACGAGCAGTACTTC
TRBJ2-1	TRBV29-1	.	once	CSVEGRGHYNEQFF	TGCAGCGTTGAAGGCAGGGGTCATTACAATGAGCAGTTCTTC
TRBJ2-3	TRBV6-2/TRBV6-3	TRBD2	.	CASSGPSGGTRRNTDTQYF	TGTGCCAGCAGTGGGCCTAGCGGGGGGACTCGACGCAATACAGATACGCAGTATTTT
TRBJ2-3	TRBV4-1	.	.	CASSQDEGRSPDTQYF	TGCGCCAGCAGCCAAGACGAGGGTAGGAGTCCAGATACGCAGTATTTT
TRBJ2-3	TRBV28	TRBD2	.	CASSPGTRGPDTQYF	TGTGCCAGCAGTCCCGGGACTAGAGGCCCAGATACGCAGTATTTT
TRBJ1-3	TRBV19	TRBD1	.	CASSIPGQGRDTIYF	TGTGCCAGTAGTATTCCGGGACAGGGGAGAGACACCATATATTTT
TRBJ1-3	TRBV3-1/TRBV3-2	.	.	CASSQINGGNTIYF	TGTGCCAGCAGCCAAATTAACGGTGGAAACACCATATATTTT
TRBJ1-2	TRBV10-3	TRBD1	.	CAISGTGDYGYTF	TGTGCCATCTCCGGGACAGGGGACTATGGCTACACCTTC
TRBJ2-7	TRBV7-7	TRBD1	once	CASSPGTGVNEQYF	TGTGCTAGCAGCCCGGGGACAGGGGTGAACGAGCAGTACTTC
TRBJ2-3	TRBV30	.	.	CAWSPPSDTQYF	TGTGCCTGGAGTCCCCCTTCAGATACGCAGTATTTT
TRBJ2-2	TRBV9	.	.	CASSVVAGKSSGELFF	TGTGCCAGCAGCGTAGTCGCGGGGAAGTCCAGCGGGGAGCTGTTTTTT
TRBJ2-1	TRBV3-1/TRBV3-2	.	.	CASSQDVNPILRQFF	TGTGCCAGCAGCCAAGATGTAAACCCCATCCTCAGGCAGTTCTTC
TRBJ1-1	TRBV7-2	.	.	CASSKGHRTEAFF	TGTGCCAGCAGCAAGGGACACCGAACTGAAGCTTTCTTT
TRBJ1-1	TRBV12-3/TRBV12-4	.	.	CASSLLGGTEAFF	TGTGCCAGCAGTTTATTGGGGGGCACTGAAGCTTTCTTT
TRBJ1-1	TRBV29-1	TRBD1	.	CSVGKGNRGPTEAFF	TGCAGCGTTGGAAAAGGTAACAGGGGTCCCACTGAAGCTTTCTTT
TRBJ2-1	TRBV5-1	TRBD2	.	CASSLGTSGGYNEQFF	TGCGCCAGCAGCTTGGGGACTAGCGGGGGGTACAATGAGCAGTTCTTC
TRBJ1-2	TRBV30	.	.	CAWKIPSREGYTF	TGTGCCTGGAAGATACCCTCTCGGGAGGGCTACACCTTC
TRBJ1-2	TRBV6-5	.	.	CASSYTGNYGYTF	TGTGCCAGCAGTTACACAGGGAACTATGGCTACACCTTC
TRBJ1-4	TRBV4-3	.	once	CASSQDRGGELFF	TGCGCCAGCAGCCAAGATAGGGGGGGAGAACTGTTTTTT
TRBJ1-2	TRBV7-2	TRBD1	.	CASSLLRDRGGYTF	TGTGCCAGCAGCTTACTCCGGGACAGGGGTGGCTACACCTTC
TRBJ1-1	TRBV19	.	.	CASSIGARIKNTEAFF	TGTGCCAGTAGTATTGGGGCCCGCATAAAGAACACTGAAGCTTTCTTT
TRBJ2-5	TRBV27	TRBD2	.	CASTRLAGVQETQYF	TGTGCCAGTACCCGACTAGCGGGGGTGCAAGAGACCCAGTACTTC
TRBJ2-7	TRBV7-7	.	.	CASSLEPGPQQYF	TGTGCTAGCAGCTTAGAACCGGGTCCTCAGCAGTACTTC